This T cell receptor (beta chain) derives from a study of blood T cell repertoires in COVID-19. Study context: Acute and convalescent COVID-19 specimens originated in the United States, Italy and Spain. The analysed material was cDNA or gDNA that came from T cells, B-cell-depleted T cells, or PBMCs.

Under the authors' procedure: Amplified reference gene primers provided the basis for estimating nucleated cell counts. The assay was immunoSEQ multiplex PCR, and TCRdb's table has in-frame clones only and misses some. That table gives V, J and clone size, and the DNA gave D and trimming. The sample lists 68,000 or so clones, roughly 84% occurring once. Germline V gene sequence: CDR1 MDHEN, CDR2 SYDVKM. V was cut by 6 bases and J by 6 bases, with 17 bases left in between. This CDR3 contains 14 residues. This clone was detected a few times. The sequencing sample was made of peripheral blood. This receptor was taken from a woman aged 45-60 years with acute or convalescent COVID-19. V is TRBV28 and J is TRBJ1-1; the D is unclear. The CDR3 sequence is CASSDSYKIAEAFF. The CDR3 DNA reads as TGTGCCAGCAGCGACTCCTACAAGATTGCTGAAGCTTTCTTT.